These 3 T cell receptor beta chains share one sample of origin, sequenced in a study of cytomegalovirus exposure and HLA in healthy donors. Profiled with immunoSEQ multiplex PCR; TCRdb holds only in-frame clones, not every one. The sample holds around 250,000 clones; roughly 91% are singletons and the top ten take approximately 3%. Input material: PBMCs. The receptors originated from a woman in her thirties in good health and CMV-seronegative.

The gene calls are TRBV23-1 and TRBJ1-5; 7 bases line up with TRBD1. TRBV23-1 is an ORF for which the function is uncertain. This CDR3 comprises 18 residues. Trimming cost V 2 bases and J 1 base; bases outside gene matches: 11. DNA for the CDR3: TGCGCCAGCAGTCAAACGCAGGACAGGCTTTTAAGCAATCAGCCCCAGCATTTT. It specifies CASSQTQDRLLSNQPQHF.

V and J are TRBV4-1 and TRBJ2-1; 8 positions match TRBD2. The CDR3 consists of 14 residues. Germline V gene lookup returns CDR1 MGHRA and CDR2 YSYEKL. The trim removed 6 bases at V and 0 bases at J, leaving 1 base unmatched. The CDR3 is CASRGTSSYNEQFF. The DNA of the CDR3 is TGCGCCAGCAGGGGGACTAGCTCCTACAATGAGCAGTTCTTC.

This clone was detected once. This sequence joins TRBV4-1 and TRBJ1-4; the D gene is possibly TRBD1 (5 bases). This CDR3 has 12 residues. Trimming cost V 11 bases and J 2 bases, with 9 bases left between them. Germline values: CDR1 MGHRA, CDR2 YSYEKL. The CDR3: CASGGTNEKLFF. The DNA for the CDR3 is TGCGCCTCTGGGGGGACTAATGAAAAACTGTTTTTT.